A single sample gave rise to the 6 T cell receptor beta chains below, sequenced in a study of T cell responses to AZD1222 COVID-19 vaccine. Sequencing used immunoSEQ multiplex PCR; TCRdb keeps in-frame clones, though not all of them. Among about 93,000 clones listed, around 85% were seen once. Sequenced here: peripheral blood, sampled on day 0 of AZD1222 vaccination. The receptors stem from an adult in good health.

This rearrangement joins TRBV6-5 to TRBJ1-1; D is unresolved. From germline, CDR1 is MNHEY and CDR2 SVGAGI. The CDR3 contains 14 residues. The V gene lost 7 bases and the J gene lost 1 base, with 13 bases spanning the gap. The CDR3 region is CASKVTSPNTEAFF. The CDR3 DNA is TGTGCCAGCAAAGTGACTAGCCCGAACACTGAAGCTTTCTTT.

The chain uses TRBV2 and TRBJ2-5; a weak D match, TRBD2 (5 bases). Trimming removed 5 bases at V and 5 bases at J, with 9 bases between. CDR3 size: 12 residues. In germline, CDR1 is SNHLY, CDR2 FYNNEI. In DNA, the CDR3 is TGTGCCAGCAGTCGAGGGTCGGAGACCCAGTACTTC. Translation: CASSRGSETQYF.

This chain connects TRBV6-5 to TRBJ2-2, with D uncertain. The length of the CDR3 is 15 residues. Trimming removed 5 bases from V and 6 bases from J, with 16 bases in between. Germline V gives CDR1 MNHEY, CDR2 SVGAGI. The CDR3 loop is CASSPDDFGAGELFF. The CDR3 DNA reads as TGTGCCAGCAGTCCTGACGACTTCGGTGCCGGGGAGCTGTTTTTT.

The J gene is TRBJ1-4, the V gene TRBV5-8; D ambiguous. The germline V and J ends were trimmed by 3 bases and 3 bases, with 0 bases remaining between them. From germline, CDR1 is SGHTS and CDR2 YDEGEE. The CDR3 runs to 11 residues. CDR3 protein: CASSSNEKLFF. The CDR3 DNA follows: TGTGCCAGCAGCTCTAATGAAAAACTGTTTTTT. The full variable domain, completed using reference TRBV5-8 and TRBJ1-4, is EAGVTQSPTHLIKTRGQQATLRCSPISGHTSVYWYQQALGLGLQFLLWYDEGEERNRGNFPPRFSGRQFPNYSSELNVNALELEDSALYLCASSSNEKLFFGSGTQLSVL.

The CDR3 DNA reads as TGTGCCAGCAGTGACGGTCGGGACAGCTTAGCCAAAAACATTCAGTACTTC. This translates into CASSDGRDSLAKNIQYF. V usage is TRBV6-1 and J usage is TRBJ2-4; 7 positions match TRBD1. V trimming: 3 bases; J trimming: 0 bases; junction bases outside the gene matches: 8. The CDR3 sequence is 17 residues long. CDR1 is MNHNS and CDR2 is SASEGT in the germline V gene.

The chain is built from TRBV20-1 and TRBJ2-5, with 7 bases identical to TRBD1. The CDR3 runs to 13 residues. With 3 bases clipped from V and 3 bases from J, the junction kept 4 bases outside the gene matches. Germline CDR1 is DFQATT and CDR2 is SNEGSKA (reference sequence). CDR3: CSASRDSKETQYF. In DNA form, the CDR3 reads TGCAGTGCTAGTCGGGACAGTAAAGAGACCCAGTACTTC.